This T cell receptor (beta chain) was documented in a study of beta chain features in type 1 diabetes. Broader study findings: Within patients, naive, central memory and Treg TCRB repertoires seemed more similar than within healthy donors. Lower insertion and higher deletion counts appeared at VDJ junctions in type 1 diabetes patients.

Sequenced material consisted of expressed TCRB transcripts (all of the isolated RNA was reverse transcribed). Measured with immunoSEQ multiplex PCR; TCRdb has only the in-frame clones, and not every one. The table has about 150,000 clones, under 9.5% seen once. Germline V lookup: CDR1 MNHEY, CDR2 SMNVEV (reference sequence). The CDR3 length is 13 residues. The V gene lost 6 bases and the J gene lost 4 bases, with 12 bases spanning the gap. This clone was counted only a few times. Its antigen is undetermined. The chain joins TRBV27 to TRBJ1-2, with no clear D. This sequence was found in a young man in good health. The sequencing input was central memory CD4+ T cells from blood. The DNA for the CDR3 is TGTGCCAGCAGATCCCACGGGTCCTATGGCTACACCTTC. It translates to CASRSHGSYGYTF.